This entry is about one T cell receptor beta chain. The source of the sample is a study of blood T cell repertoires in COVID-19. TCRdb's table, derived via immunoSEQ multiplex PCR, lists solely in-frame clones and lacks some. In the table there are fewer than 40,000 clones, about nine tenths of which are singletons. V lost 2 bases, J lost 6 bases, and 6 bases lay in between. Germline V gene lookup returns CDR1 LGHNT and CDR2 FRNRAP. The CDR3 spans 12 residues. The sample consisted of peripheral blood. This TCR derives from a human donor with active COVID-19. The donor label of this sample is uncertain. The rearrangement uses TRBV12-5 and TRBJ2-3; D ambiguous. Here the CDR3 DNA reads TGTGCTAGTGGTTTGATCGAGGATACGCAGTATTTT. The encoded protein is CASGLIEDTQYF.